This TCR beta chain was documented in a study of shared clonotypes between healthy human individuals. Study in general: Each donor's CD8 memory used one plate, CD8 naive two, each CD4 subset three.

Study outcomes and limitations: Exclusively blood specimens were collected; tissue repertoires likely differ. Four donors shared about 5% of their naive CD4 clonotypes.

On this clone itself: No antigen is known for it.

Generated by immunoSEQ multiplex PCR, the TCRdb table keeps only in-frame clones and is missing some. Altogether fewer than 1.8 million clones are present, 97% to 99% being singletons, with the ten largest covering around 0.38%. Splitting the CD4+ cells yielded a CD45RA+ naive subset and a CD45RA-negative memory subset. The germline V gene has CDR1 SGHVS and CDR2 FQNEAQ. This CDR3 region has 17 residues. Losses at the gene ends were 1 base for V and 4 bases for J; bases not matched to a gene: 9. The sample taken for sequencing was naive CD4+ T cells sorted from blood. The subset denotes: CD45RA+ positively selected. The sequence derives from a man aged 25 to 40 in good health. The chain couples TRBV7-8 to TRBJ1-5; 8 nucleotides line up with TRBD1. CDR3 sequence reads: CASSLVPGQARNQPQHF. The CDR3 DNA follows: TGTGCCAGCAGCTTAGTACCGGGACAGGCAAGAAATCAGCCCCAGCATTTT.